The 14 T cell receptor beta chains below come from one sample, sequenced in a study of blood T cell repertoires in COVID-19. The repertoire was sequenced with immunoSEQ multiplex PCR; TCRdb's copy has only in-frame clones and lacks some. The sample lists over 350,000 clones, approximately 90% occurring once. The sample comprised PBMCs or T cells enriched from blood (not recorded which). The receptor set was obtained from a woman aged 40 to 55 who had been exposed to COVID-19.

The chain has TRBV18 and TRBJ1-2; 7 bases align to TRBD1. The CDR3 runs 15 residues. The J segment lost 8 bases and the V segment lost 2 bases, leaving 11 bases of the junction unmatched. Looked up from germline, CDR1 is KGHSH and CDR2 is LQKENI. The CDR3: CASSPTADRVGGYTF. Written as DNA, the CDR3 is TGTGCCAGCTCACCAACTGCCGACAGGGTTGGAGGCTACACCTTC.

The rearrangement uses TRBV3-1 (or the pseudogene TRBV3-2) and TRBJ1-4; D call uncertain. Germline V gene lookup returns CDR1 LGHDT and CDR2 YNNKEL (reference sequence). The CDR3 loop spans 15 amino acids. V lost 7 bases and J lost 2, with 14 bases in between. The DNA of the CDR3 is TGTGCCAGCAACGAAGGGAGGGCGACTAATGAAAAACTGTTTTTT. Its translation is CASNEGRATNEKLFF.

This clone came up once. The rearrangement joins TRBV9 to TRBJ2-1; 11 bases align to TRBD2. V lost 4 bases to trimming and J lost 4 bases; unmatched junction nucleotides: 4. The CDR3 loop spans 15 amino acids. Germline V gives CDR1 SGDLS, CDR2 YYNGEE. CDR3 bases: TGTGCCAGCAGCCTGGGACTAGCGGTATACAATGAGCAGTTCTTC. It is translated as CASSLGLAVYNEQFF. Using reference TRBV9 and TRBJ2-1 for the parts outside the CDR3, the full variable domain is DSGVTQTPKHLITATGQRVTLRCSPRSGDLSVYWYQQSLDQGLQFLIQYYNGEERAKGNILERFSAQQFPDLHSELNLSSLELGDSALYFCASSLGLAVYNEQFFGPGTRLTVL.

V usage is TRBV5-1 and J usage is TRBJ1-1; 9 bases align to TRBD1. V shed 4 bases, J shed 3 bases, and the junction held 7 bases outside the gene matches. The CDR3 has 15 amino acids. Germline V gives CDR1 SGHRS, CDR2 YFSETQ. The CDR3 DNA reads as TGCGCCAGCAGCCCGGGACAGGGCCCCCACACTGAAGCTTTCTTT. Encoded protein: CASSPGQGPHTEAFF.

This rearrangement joins TRBV27 to TRBJ1-1; D gene ambiguous. Germline V gene sequence: CDR1 MNHEY, CDR2 SMNVEV (reference sequence). The CDR3 is made up of 14 amino acids. Trimming removed 5 bases from V and 7 bases from J, with 17 bases in between. In DNA form, the CDR3 reads TGTGCCAGCAGTCCCTTATCCCCCGGGTATGAAGCTTTCTTT. Amino acids: CASSPLSPGYEAFF.

V is TRBV12-5 and J is TRBJ2-1; maybe TRBD1 (6 bases). V shed 2 bases and J shed 0 bases, with 20 bases lying between them. This CDR3 has 19 residues. Germline CDR1 LGHNT, CDR2 FRNRAP. CDR3 sequence: CASGLPPGGGGISYNEQFF. CDR3 sequence (DNA): TGTGCTAGTGGTTTGCCACCGGGTGGGGGCGGTATCTCCTACAATGAGCAGTTCTTC.

The genes are TRBV2 and TRBJ1-2, with D perhaps matching TRBD1 (5 bases). V lost 4 bases, J lost 5 bases, and 14 bases lay in between. The CDR3 length is 14 residues. Germline V CDR1 and CDR2: SNHLY, FYNNEI. This CDR3 is CASSVAAGKYGYTF. As DNA, the CDR3 is TGTGCCAGCAGTGTCGCAGCAGGGAAATATGGCTACACCTTC.

This clone appeared once. This chain connects TRBV2 to TRBJ1-4; D unresolved. Germline-derived CDR1 and CDR2 are SNHLY and FYNNEI. The germline V and J ends were trimmed by 7 bases and 5 bases, with 14 bases remaining between them. CDR3 size: 14 residues. In nucleotides, the CDR3 is TGTGCCAGCACCCAGTTGAGGGAAAATGAAAAACTGTTTTTT. Protein: CASTQLRENEKLFF.

The rearrangement joins TRBV7-3 to TRBJ2-3; 10 bases are a match to TRBD2. This CDR3 spans 16 amino acids. Looked up from germline, CDR1 is SGHTA and CDR2 is FQGTGA. V shed 5 bases, J shed 5 bases, and the junction held 10 bases outside the gene matches. In DNA form, the CDR3 reads TGTGCCAGCAGCCCTAGCGGGGGCCGAGGGAGAGATACGCAGTATTTT. Translated, it gives CASSPSGGRGRDTQYF.

V and J are TRBV19 and TRBJ2-2; D might be TRBD2 (5 bases). The CDR3 covers 14 residues. Germline CDR1 and CDR2: LNHDA and SQIVND (reference sequence). Trimming cost V 7 bases and J 7 bases, with 16 bases left between them. The CDR3 DNA reads as TGTGCCAGTAACGAAGCCCGGGGTGACGGGGAGCTGTTTTTT. Protein product: CASNEARGDGELFF.

The chain has TRBV7-9 and TRBJ2-1; 9 nucleotides align to TRBD2. J was trimmed by 8 bases and V by 1 base; bases with no gene match: 12. Looked up from germline, CDR1 is SEHNR and CDR2 is FQNEAQ (reference sequence). The CDR3 is 17 residues long. CDR3 bases: TGTGCCAGCAGCTTAGTTGGCGGGGGGGCCGAGTTAGATGAGCAGTTCTTC. Translation: CASSLVGGGAELDEQFF.

J is TRBJ2-2 and V is TRBV15; TRBD1 aligns across 9 bases. The germline gives CDR1 LNHNV, CDR2 YYDKDF (reference sequence). CDR3 length equals 17 residues. Trimming took 0 bases from V and 4 from J; bases not matched to a gene: 6. CDR3 coding DNA: TGTGCCACCAGCAGAGACATGGGACAGGGTACCACCGGGGAGCTGTTTTTT. Translating it yields CATSRDMGQGTTGELFF. Full variable domain (missing parts from reference TRBV15 and TRBJ2-2): DAMVIQNPRYQVTQFGKPVTLSCSQTLNHNVMYWYQQKSSQAPKLLFHYYDKDFNNEADTPDNFQSRRPNTSFCFLDIRSPGLGDTAMYLCATSRDMGQGTTGELFFGEGSRLTVL.

The J gene is TRBJ1-1, the V gene TRBV10-2; 7 bases agree with TRBD1. The germline CDR1 and CDR2 sequences are WSHSY and SAAADI. V was pared by 3 bases and J by 8 bases, with 6 bases of the junction left unmatched. CDR3 length: 13 residues. CDR3 protein: CASSDRTGVEAFF. The CDR3 DNA sequence: TGCGCCAGCAGTGATCGCACAGGGGTAGAAGCTTTCTTT.

The chain carries TRBV24-1 and TRBJ2-5, with a tentative D call TRBD1 (7 bases). The CDR3 runs to 17 residues. V gave up 2 bases and J gave up 1 base, with 16 bases separating them. Germline V lookup: CDR1 KGHDR, CDR2 SFDVKD. The CDR3 spells CATSDWAGGWIQETQYF. In nucleotides, the CDR3 is TGTGCCACCAGTGATTGGGCAGGGGGGTGGATCCAAGAGACCCAGTACTTC.